This entry lists 25 T cell receptor beta chains sequenced from one sample in a study of identical twins. One entry per CDR3 protein, called by TCRdb with MiXCR from the 5' RACE reads. Altogether just under 550,000 distinct CDR3 sequences are present, around 15% being singletons, with the ten largest covering more than 0.4%. This sample also appeared in a second study, on yellow fever vaccine responses in identical twins.

The sample comprised CD4+ T cells sorted from blood. The receptors shown here come from a woman in her late teens or twenties in good health.

This clonotype was counted only a few times. This rearrangement joins TRBV11-2 to TRBJ1-2, with D hard to call. CDR3 length: 15 amino acids. Germline loops: CDR1 SGHAT, CDR2 FQNNGV. Trimming took off 5 bases at V and 0 bases at J, with 13 bases between the two ends. The CDR3 region is CASSGTGHSNYGYTF. The CDR3 DNA follows: TGTGCCAGCAGCGGTACTGGGCATTCTAACTATGGCTACACCTTC.

This clonotype occurred many times. The rearrangement joins TRBV4-2 to TRBJ2-7; 12 bases map to TRBD2. Germline lookup yields CDR1 LGHNA and CDR2 YNFKEQ. V lost 0 bases and J lost 4; bases outside the gene matches: 4. The CDR3 sequence is 16 residues long. CDR3 coding DNA: TGTGCCAGCAGCCAAGATTCGACTAGCGGGAGTTACGAGCAGTACTTC. This codes for CASSQDSTSGSYEQYF.

The genes are TRBV21-1 and TRBJ2-2; the table calls TRBD1, which could not be checked here. TRBV21-1 corresponds to a pseudogene. The CDR3 runs to 13 residues. CDR3 region: CASSKQGGGELFF. For the CDR3, the DNA is TGTGCCAGCAGCAAACAGGGTGGCGGGGAGCTGTTTTTT.

The chain recombines TRBV6-5 with TRBJ1-1, with D unclear. The V gene's germline CDR1 is MNHEY and CDR2 SVGAGI. This CDR3 has 15 amino acids. V lost 0 bases, J lost 0 bases, and 8 bases lay in between. CDR3: CASSYSRTMNTEAFF. Here the CDR3 DNA reads TGTGCCAGCAGTTACTCGAGAACCATGAACACTGAAGCTTTCTTT.

In its sample, this clonotype was seen a few times. The rearrangement uses TRBV24-1 and TRBJ2-3; 10 nucleotides match TRBD2. Trimming removed 4 bases from V and 2 bases from J; junction bases left unmatched: 8. Germline assignment: CDR1 KGHDR and CDR2 SFDVKD. The CDR3 has 17 residues. The DNA for the CDR3 is TGTGCCACCAGTGACCGTGTAGCGGGAGGATCCACAGATACGCAGTATTTT. Amino acid sequence: CATSDRVAGGSTDTQYF.

This chain connects TRBV2 to TRBJ2-5; 9 bases are a match to TRBD2. The CDR3 runs to 14 residues. With 6 bases clipped from V and 5 bases from J, the junction kept 7 bases outside the gene matches. Germline CDR1 SNHLY, CDR2 FYNNEI. CDR3 in DNA: TGTGCCAGCAGACTAGCGGGTCAGGGGGAGACCCAGTACTTC. This codes for CASRLAGQGETQYF.

The genes are TRBV20-1 and TRBJ1-6, with TRBD1 identical over 9 bases. Per the germline V gene, CDR1 is DFQATT and CDR2 is SNEGSKA (reference sequence). This CDR3 region has 15 residues. The J segment lost 6 bases and the V segment lost 6 bases, leaving 9 bases of the junction unmatched. The CDR3 sequence: CSARTGTGTNSPLHF. In DNA, the CDR3 is TGCAGTGCCAGAACCGGGACAGGGACTAATTCACCCCTCCACTTT.

The gene calls are TRBV4-1 and TRBJ2-1; 9 positions agree with TRBD2. The CDR3 extends over 17 amino acids. V dropped 1 base and J dropped 1; count of bases not matched to a gene: 5. The germline gives CDR1 MGHRA, CDR2 YSYEKL. The DNA of the CDR3 is TGCGCCAGCAGCCAAGTGGGAGCGGGGGGTTCCTACAATGAGCAGTTCTTC. Translated, it gives CASSQVGAGGSYNEQFF.

The genes are TRBV4-1 and TRBJ2-5; TRBD2 matches at 12 bases. The CDR3 spans 18 residues. Germline V gene data show CDR1 as MGHRA and CDR2 as YSYEKL. With V trimmed by 2 bases and J by 4 bases, 11 bases remained unmatched. CDR3 amino acids: CASSQRHMTSGGSETQYF. For the CDR3, the DNA is TGCGCCAGCAGCCAAAGACACATGACTAGCGGGGGTTCAGAGACCCAGTACTTC.

This chain links TRBV7-6 with TRBJ2-5; TRBD1 is a possible D gene (5 bases). Germline lookup yields CDR1 SGHVS and CDR2 FNYEAQ. The CDR3 has 15 residues. V dropped 1 base and J dropped 1 base, with 10 bases sitting between them. CDR3 DNA: TGTGCCAGCAGCTTAGGCGACAGATTCCAAGAGACCCAGTACTTC. It specifies CASSLGDRFQETQYF.

The chain recombines TRBV20-1 with TRBJ2-3, with TRBD1 identical over 10 bases. The CDR3 sequence is 15 residues long. With 1 base clipped from V and 6 bases from J, the junction kept 7 bases outside the gene matches. Germline V gene data show CDR1 as DFQATT and CDR2 as SNEGSKA (reference sequence). The CDR3 region is CSARAFDRGPDTQYF. For the CDR3, the DNA is TGCAGTGCTAGAGCCTTTGACAGGGGGCCTGATACGCAGTATTTT.

The rearrangement joins TRBV7-3 to TRBJ1-5; 7 bases line up with TRBD1. CDR1 is SGHTA, CDR2 FQGTGA, per germline. Unmatched junction bases numbered 8, after V lost 2 bases and J lost 10 bases. The CDR3 has 14 residues. As DNA, the CDR3 is TGTGCCAGCAGCTTAGGAGACAGGGATTCACCCCAGCATTTT. Encoded protein: CASSLGDRDSPQHF.

This clonotype has more than one count but fewer than ten. The chain is built from TRBV2 and TRBJ2-1, with 7 bases identical to TRBD1. CDR1 is SNHLY and CDR2 is FYNNEI in the germline V gene. J gave up 5 bases and V 3 bases, and 4 bases lay outside the gene matches. This CDR3 has 14 residues. DNA for the CDR3: TGTGCCAGCAGTGAGAGACAGGGAAACAATGAGCAGTTCTTC. Protein: CASSERQGNNEQFF.

This clonotype was recorded a few times. V is TRBV12-3 or TRBV12-4 and J is TRBJ2-2, with 12 bases lining up with TRBD2. The CDR3 is 15 residues long. The ends lost 4 bases at V and 7 bases at J; junction bases unmatched: 4. CDR3: CASSSGLAGLGELFF. In DNA, the CDR3 is TGTGCCAGCAGTTCCGGACTAGCGGGGCTCGGGGAGCTGTTTTTT.

This clonotype turned up a few times. The chain combines TRBV5-6 with TRBJ2-1; 9 positions agree with TRBD2. Per the germline V gene, CDR1 is SGHDT and CDR2 is YYEEEE. There are 15 residues in the CDR3. The V segment lost 3 bases and the J segment 4 bases; nucleotides outside the gene matches: 5. The CDR3, as DNA: TGTGCCAGCAGCTCTCGACTAGCGGAATACAATGAGCAGTTCTTC. It yields the protein CASSSRLAEYNEQFF. The full variable domain, rest sourced from reference TRBV5-6 and TRBJ2-1, is DAGVTQSPTHLIKTRGQQVTLRCSPKSGHDTVSWYQQALGQGPQFIFQYYEEEERQRGNFPDRFSGHQFPNYSSELNVNALLLGDSALYLCASSSRLAEYNEQFFGPGTRLTVL.

This clonotype was detected only a few times. This chain joins TRBV5-8 and TRBJ1-6, with no clear D. The CDR3 contains 16 residues. Trimming took 4 bases from V and 0 from J, leaving 11 bases between them. CDR1 and CDR2 (germline): SGHTS, YDEGEE. The CDR3: CASSRQASSYNSPLHF. CDR3 coding DNA: TGTGCCAGCAGCCGTCAGGCAAGCTCCTATAATTCACCCCTCCACTTT.

This clonotype was seen a few times. The V call is TRBV28, the J call TRBJ2-2; no firm D call. CDR1 is MDHEN and CDR2 is SYDVKM in the germline V gene. V was clipped by 6 bases and J by 6 bases, with 17 bases between them. This CDR3 comprises 15 residues. The CDR3 here is CASRPPGYGAGELFF. The CDR3, as DNA: TGTGCCAGCAGGCCCCCGGGTTATGGGGCCGGGGAGCTGTTTTTT.

This clonotype showed up just a few times. The chain couples TRBV5-5 to TRBJ1-1, with D uncertain. V was shortened by 2 bases and J by 1 base, with 6 bases between the two germline ends. The germline gives CDR1 SGHKS, CDR2 YYEKEE (reference sequence). CDR3 size: 13 residues. DNA for the CDR3: TGTGCCAGCAGCTTCATCACGAACACTGAAGCTTTCTTT. It is translated as CASSFITNTEAFF.

This clonotype was found a few times. J is TRBJ1-2 and V is TRBV20-1; D might be TRBD1 (5 bases). CDR3 length: 12 residues. Germline V CDR1 and CDR2: DFQATT, SNEGSKA (reference sequence). The V and J ends lost 6 bases and 4 bases respectively, with 12 bases between them. The CDR3 loop is CSALTVIYGYTF. For the CDR3, the DNA is TGCAGTGCATTGACAGTAATCTATGGCTACACCTTC.

This clonotype showed up just a few times. V and J are TRBV6-5 and TRBJ2-7; 9 bases fit TRBD1. The CDR3 is 15 residues long. Germline V gene sequence: CDR1 MNHEY, CDR2 SVGAGI. V lost 2 bases and J lost 3; bases outside the gene matches: 5. For the CDR3, the DNA is TGTGCCAGCAGTTACCTGGGGACAGGGTTCTACGAGCAGTACTTC. Amino acids: CASSYLGTGFYEQYF.

The chain has TRBV5-1 and TRBJ2-1; a weak D match, TRBD2 (5 bases). V lost 1 base and J 3 bases, leaving 8 bases between the germline ends. Per the germline V gene, CDR1 is SGHRS and CDR2 is YFSETQ. This CDR3 has 14 residues. The CDR3 region is CASSLTGNYNEQFF. CDR3 sequence (DNA): TGCGCCAGCAGCTTGACCGGGAACTACAATGAGCAGTTCTTC.

The V and J genes are TRBV19 and TRBJ2-1; no clear D gene. Germline assignment: CDR1 LNHDA and CDR2 SQIVND (reference sequence). Trimming took off 3 bases at V and 5 bases at J, with 26 bases between the two ends. The CDR3 runs to 19 residues. This chain's CDR3 is CASSMGPVRWAKNNNEQFF. The CDR3 DNA reads TGTGCCAGTAGTATGGGCCCTGTCCGGTGGGCCAAGAACAACAATGAGCAGTTCTTC.

In this sample, this clonotype turned up a few times. The CDR3 sequence is CAISKGTSGTGELFF. For the CDR3, the DNA is TGTGCCATCAGTAAAGGGACTAGCGGGACCGGGGAGCTGTTTTTT. This chain uses TRBV10-3 with TRBJ2-2, with TRBD2 matching over 12 bases. Trimming took 5 bases from V and 5 from J; bases not matched to a gene: 3. CDR1 and CDR2 (germline): ENHRY, SYGVKD. The CDR3 is made up of 15 amino acids.

This clonotype was seen a few times. The chain couples TRBV5-1 to TRBJ2-1; D remains unclear. Germline-derived CDR1 and CDR2 are SGHRS and YFSETQ. CDR3 size: 17 residues. The germline V and J ends were trimmed by 5 bases and 0 bases, with 18 bases remaining between them. CDR3 amino acids: CASRRRPGASSYNEQFF. In DNA, the CDR3 is TGCGCCAGCAGGCGCAGGCCGGGCGCAAGCTCCTACAATGAGCAGTTCTTC.

This clonotype has more than one count but fewer than ten. The CDR3 DNA reads as TGTGCCATCAGTGAGAGGGTAGCGGGGAATGAGCAGTTCTTC. It specifies CAISERVAGNEQFF. The genes are TRBV10-3 and TRBJ2-1, with 8 bases that match TRBD2. CDR3 size: 14 residues. V lost 2 bases, J lost 7 bases, and 4 bases stayed unmatched. The germline V gene has CDR1 ENHRY and CDR2 SYGVKD.